This T cell receptor (beta chain) was sequenced for a study of blood T cells in healthy people across ages. Through a sample-barcoded 5' primer and a J-beta primer mix, a second PCR was run for about 6 to 11 cycles. TCRdb called the 5' RACE reads again in MiXCR, with one record for every CDR3 protein. The sample has roughly 560,000 distinct CDR3 sequences, approximately 25% seen once; the top ten hold just over 8.5%. The germline V gene has CDR1 SGHKS and CDR2 YYEKEE (reference sequence). Between the trimmed V and J ends, which lost 2 bases and 3 bases, there was a span of 10 bases. CDR3 length equals 14 residues. Extracted total RNA amounted to at least 5.5 micrograms for each sample. These data also featured in a second study, about T cells of mothers and their children.

Sequences were obtained from blood. V and J are TRBV5-5 and TRBJ2-3, with a weak D call TRBD1 (6 bases). This sequence originates from a boy aged 5-17 years in good health. The CDR3 DNA reads TGTGCCAGCAGCTTTATGACAGGAACAGATACGCAGTATTTT. Protein sequence: CASSFMTGTDTQYF.